The clone carrying this T cell receptor beta chain was detected only once. Its cognate antigen is unknown. In germline, CDR1 is LNHNV, CDR2 YYDKDF (reference sequence). This CDR3 has 13 amino acids. Trimming cost V 1 base and J 11 bases, with 12 bases left between them. Measured with immunoSEQ multiplex PCR; TCRdb has only the in-frame clones, and not every one. The repertoire holds more than 300,000 clones, with around 81% as singletons. The data derive from a study of Ad26.COV2.S vaccination and SARS-CoV-2 variants. Study context: Doses of Ad26.COV2.S were injected into muscle once or twice, 56 days apart.

Treatment meaning: roughly 19 received Ad26.COV2.S at low or high dose, single or two shots; roughly five received placebo; per-sample allocation not given. Day 63 following the first vaccine or placebo injection was when the samples were taken. Whole-study results and caveats: A substantial breadth of spike-specific CD8+ and CD4+ T cell responses after vaccination has been reported. Those who received vaccine or placebo ended up with similar non-spike TCR breadth.

V gene TRBV15 combines with J gene TRBJ2-4, with D possibly being TRBD2 (5 bases). This TCR came from a person aged 18-60 years who received the Ad26.COV2.S COVID-19 vaccine or a placebo. The input for sequencing was peripheral blood, taken in a trial of Ad26.COV2.S vaccine versus placebo. The CDR3 reads CATSRVLDLVQYF. In DNA form, the CDR3 reads TGTGCCACCAGCAGAGTACTAGACTTGGTTCAGTACTTC.